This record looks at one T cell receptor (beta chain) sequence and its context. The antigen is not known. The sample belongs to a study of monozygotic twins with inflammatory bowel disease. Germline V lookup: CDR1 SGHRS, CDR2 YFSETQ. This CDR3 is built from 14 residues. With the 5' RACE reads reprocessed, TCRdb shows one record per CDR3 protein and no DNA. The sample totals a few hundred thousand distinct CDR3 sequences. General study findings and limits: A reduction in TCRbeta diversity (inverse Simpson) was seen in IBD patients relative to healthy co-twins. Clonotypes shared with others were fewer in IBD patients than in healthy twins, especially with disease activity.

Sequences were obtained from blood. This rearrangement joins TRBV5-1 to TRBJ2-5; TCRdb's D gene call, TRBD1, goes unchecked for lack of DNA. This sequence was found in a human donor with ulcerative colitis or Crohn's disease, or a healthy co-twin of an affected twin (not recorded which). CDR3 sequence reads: CASSLEGGPETQYF.